The next 26 T cell receptor beta chains were all read from a single sample in a study of T cell repertoires in cytomegalovirus infection. A single record per CDR3 protein comes from TCRdb applying MiXCR to the reads. The sample lists about 250,000 distinct CDR3 sequences, around 6.4% occurring once. The specimen sequenced was PBMCs. These TCRs come from a human donor in good health (CMV status not recorded). Some clones in this sample may be carry-over from other donors' samples.

This clonotype has a count of ten or more. This chain joins TRBV7-2 and TRBJ1-4; D unclear. The V gene lost 3 bases and the J gene lost 6 bases, with 2 bases spanning the gap. The CDR3 extends over 11 amino acids. The germline V gene has CDR1 SGHTA and CDR2 FQGNSA. This CDR3 is CASSLDEKLFF. The CDR3, as DNA: TGTGCCAGCAGCTTGGATGAAAAACTGTTTTTT.

This clonotype has a handful of counts. In nucleotides, the CDR3 is TGTGCCAGCACTCCGGGACGAGGTGGCACCGGGGAGCTGTTTTTT. Translating it yields CASTPGRGGTGELFF. V is TRBV6-2 or TRBV6-3 and J is TRBJ2-2; D may correspond to TRBD1 or TRBD2 (5 bases each). The V end lost 7 bases, the J end lost 4 bases, and 16 bases lay between the germline ends. Germline CDR1 is MNHEY and CDR2 is SVGEGT. The length of the CDR3 is 15 residues.

The chain combines TRBV7-2 with TRBJ1-1; D is undetermined. Trimming cost V 1 base and J 1 base, with 10 bases left between them. The CDR3 is 15 residues long. Germline V gene sequence: CDR1 SGHTA, CDR2 FQGNSA. The CDR3 loop is CASSLELGQNTEAFF. The CDR3 DNA sequence: TGTGCCAGCAGCTTAGAACTAGGCCAGAACACTGAAGCTTTCTTT.

There are many counts of this clonotype. The chain uses TRBV6-2 or TRBV6-3 and TRBJ2-4; D uncertain. Germline V CDR1 and CDR2: MNHEY, SVGEGT. This CDR3 comprises 15 residues. V was trimmed by 5 bases and J by 4 bases, leaving 15 bases between them. The CDR3 DNA reads TGTGCCAGCAGTCAAGGGTCACAGATTAAAAACATTCAGTACTTC. This codes for CASSQGSQIKNIQYF.

This clonotype has ten or more counts. The chain is built from TRBV7-2 and TRBJ1-1; maybe TRBD1 (5 bases). The CDR3 totals 12 residues. Germline CDR1 is SGHTA and CDR2 is FQGNSA. V was shortened by 6 bases and J by 4 bases, with 9 bases between the two germline ends. The CDR3 protein is CASRQGPTEAFF. The CDR3 bases are TGTGCCAGCAGGCAGGGCCCCACTGAAGCTTTCTTT.

This clonotype was seen ten or more times. V and J are TRBV20-1 and TRBJ1-4; D is uncertain. CDR3 size: 15 residues. Looked up from germline, CDR1 is DFQATT and CDR2 is SNEGSKA (reference sequence). Deletions cut 3 bases from V and 0 bases from J, with 11 bases between. This chain's CDR3 is CSASRPVATNEKLFF. The DNA of the CDR3 is TGCAGTGCTAGTAGACCGGTTGCAACTAATGAAAAACTGTTTTTT.

In regard to this clonotype: This could be a read error, since a much larger clone is one nucleotide away. The chain has TRBV2 and TRBJ2-7; D might be TRBD1 (6 bases). Deletions cut 6 bases from V and 5 bases from J, with 11 bases between. This CDR3 has 12 residues. The germline V gene encodes CDR1 SNHLY and CDR2 FYNNEI. The CDR3 nucleotides are TGTGCCAGCAGCTCCGACAGGAACGAGCAGTACTTC. It is translated as CASSSDRNEQYF.

Ten or more counts support this clonotype. The rearrangement links TRBV7-2 to TRBJ2-7; D gene ambiguous. Germline lookup yields CDR1 SGHTA and CDR2 FQGNSA. Trimming took off 4 bases at V and 1 base at J, with 8 bases between the two ends. The CDR3 length is 13 residues. The CDR3 spells CASSSSPSYEQYF. CDR3 DNA sequence: TGTGCCAGCAGCTCCTCTCCGTCCTACGAGCAGTACTTC.

This clonotype was recorded many times. The chain joins TRBV7-3 to TRBJ2-1; the D gene is possibly TRBD2 (6 bases). The germline gives CDR1 SGHTA, CDR2 FQGTGA. Trimming took 0 bases from V and 4 from J, leaving 10 bases between them. CDR3 size: 15 residues. The CDR3 region is CASSLTASVYNEQFF. CDR3 nucleotides: TGTGCCAGCAGCTTAACGGCTAGCGTATACAATGAGCAGTTCTTC.

The chain is built from TRBV19 and TRBJ2-1; 14 bases map to TRBD2. Germline V gene sequence: CDR1 LNHDA, CDR2 SQIVND (reference sequence). This CDR3 is built from 14 residues. V dropped 4 bases and J dropped 7; count of bases not matched to a gene: 0. CDR3 bases: TGTGCCAGTAGTAGACTAGCGGGGGGGAATGAGCAGTTCTTC. Amino acid sequence: CASSRLAGGNEQFF.

This clonotype was seen a handful of times. This sequence joins TRBV20-1 and TRBJ2-3; TRBD2 aligns across 8 bases. The germline CDR1 and CDR2 sequences are DFQATT and SNEGSKA (reference sequence). The CDR3 contains 17 residues. Trimming removed 0 bases from V and 2 bases from J; junction bases left unmatched: 10. CDR3 nucleotide sequence: TGCAGTGCTAGAGATAAACGGGGGCGGGGGGACACAGATACGCAGTATTTT. Its protein is CSARDKRGRGDTDTQYF.

This clonotype came up many times. This chain uses TRBV14 with TRBJ2-1; 12 bases align to TRBD2. The CDR3 is made up of 16 amino acids. CDR1 SGHDN and CDR2 FVKESK come from the germline V gene. The J segment lost 9 bases and the V segment lost 0 bases, leaving 6 bases of the junction unmatched. The CDR3 spells CASSQDLTSGGSEQFF. The CDR3 DNA reads TGTGCCAGCAGCCAAGATCTGACTAGCGGGGGATCTGAGCAGTTCTTC. Full variable domain (missing parts from reference TRBV14 and TRBJ2-1): EAGVTQFPSHSVIEKGQTVTLRCDPISGHDNLYWYRRVMGKEIKFLLHFVKESKQDESGMPNNRFLAERTGGTYSTLKVQPAELEDSGVYFCASSQDLTSGGSEQFFGPGTRLTVL.

This sequence joins TRBV28 and TRBJ1-6; no clear D gene. In germline, CDR1 is MDHEN, CDR2 SYDVKM. There are 15 residues in the CDR3. Trimming removed 2 bases from V and 9 bases from J, with 14 bases in between. CDR3 amino acids: CASSLPIYAPSPLHF. For the CDR3, the DNA is TGTGCCAGCAGTTTACCCATCTACGCCCCTTCACCCCTCCACTTT.

This chain joins TRBV7-9 and TRBJ1-1; no clear D gene. Germline V lookup: CDR1 SEHNR, CDR2 FQNEAQ (reference sequence). The CDR3 extends over 12 amino acids. The V end lost 5 bases, the J end lost 13 bases, and 17 bases lay between the germline ends. CDR3 sequence (DNA): TGTGCCAGCAGCCCCCATATGGGCGGGGTTTTCTTT. It codes for CASSPHMGGVFF.

J is TRBJ1-2 and V is TRBV6-5; D not resolved. The CDR3 has 16 amino acids. The germline gives CDR1 MNHEY, CDR2 SVGAGI. Trimming took 5 bases from V and 5 from J, leaving 21 bases between them. CDR3 residues: CASSTRLGGIVYGYTF. Here the CDR3 DNA reads TGTGCCAGCAGTACTCGGTTAGGAGGGATCGTATATGGCTACACCTTC.

On this clonotype: A much larger clone lies one base from this, so it may be a read error. The genes are TRBV20-1 and TRBJ2-5, with no clear D. Germline CDR1 DFQATT, CDR2 SNEGSKA (reference sequence). This CDR3 spans 15 amino acids. The CDR3 protein is CSARENGVWQEAQYF. CDR3 coding DNA: TGCAGTGCTAGAGAGAATGGTGTTTGGCAAGAGGCCCAGTACTTC.

This clonotype came up many times. This chain's CDR3 is CASKQIQETQYF. Here the CDR3 DNA reads TGTGCCAGCAAACAGATTCAAGAGACCCAGTACTTC. The chain carries TRBV6-2 or TRBV6-3 and TRBJ2-5; D remains ambiguous. The ends were cut back, 7 bases at V and 2 bases at J, with 8 bases in the middle. CDR1 and CDR2 (germline): MNHEY, SVGEGT. CDR3 size: 12 residues.

This clonotype was recorded many times. This rearrangement joins TRBV7-2 to TRBJ2-5, with 11 positions matching TRBD1. The length of the CDR3 is 15 residues. Germline-derived CDR1 and CDR2 are SGHTA and FQGNSA. The J segment lost 8 bases and the V segment lost 4 bases, leaving 9 bases of the junction unmatched. In DNA, the CDR3 is TGTGCCAGCAGCTCGACCGGGACAGGGGGAGGAACCCAGTACTTC. Amino acids: CASSSTGTGGGTQYF.

This clonotype was counted at least ten times. The CDR3 nucleotides are TGTGCCAGCAGCCCAACTGGGACTAGCGGACGCTACGAGCAGTACTTC. This translates into CASSPTGTSGRYEQYF. The chain employs TRBV7-2 and TRBJ2-7; 11 bases are shared with TRBD2. From germline, CDR1 is SGHTA and CDR2 FQGNSA. Trimming at V came to 5 bases and at J to 3 bases, leaving 9 bases not matched to a gene. The CDR3 consists of 16 residues.

The sample holds many counts of this clonotype. The chain combines TRBV30 with TRBJ1-2; weak D call: TRBD1 (6 bases). Germline V lookup: CDR1 GTSNPN, CDR2 SVGIG (reference sequence). The CDR3 sequence is 13 residues long. The V gene lost 3 bases and the J gene lost 0 bases, with 8 bases spanning the gap. This CDR3 is CAWSRGTNYGYTF. As DNA, the CDR3 is TGTGCCTGGAGCAGGGGAACTAACTATGGCTACACCTTC.

This clonotype was counted a few times. The rearrangement joins TRBV18 to TRBJ2-5; 7 bases fit TRBD2. The CDR3 contains 15 residues. In germline, CDR1 is KGHSH, CDR2 LQKENI. Unmatched junction bases numbered 6, after V lost 5 bases and J lost 0 bases. The CDR3: CASSSDRGDQETQYF. The CDR3 nucleotides are TGTGCCAGCTCATCGGACCGGGGGGACCAAGAGACCCAGTACTTC.

This clonotype has just a few counts. This chain uses TRBV6-2 or TRBV6-3 with TRBJ2-7; D is uncertain. This CDR3 region has 13 residues. V lost 2 bases to trimming and J lost 6 bases, with 11 bases between them. Germline V gives CDR1 MNHEY, CDR2 SVGEGT. CDR3 bases: TGTGCCAGCAGTTACATTTACGGAATCGAGCAGTACTTC. This codes for CASSYIYGIEQYF.

This clonotype was found many times. DNA for the CDR3: TGTGCCAGCAGCTTGGAGGGACCTCGCTCCTATGGCTACACCTTC. Translation: CASSLEGPRSYGYTF. The chain uses TRBV5-5 and TRBJ1-2, with a tentative D call TRBD1 (5 bases). Germline lookup yields CDR1 SGHKS and CDR2 YYEKEE (reference sequence). The CDR3 totals 15 residues. The V end was cut by 0 bases, the J end by 4 bases, with 13 bases between. The entire variable domain, with the rest obtained from reference TRBV5-5 and TRBJ1-2, is as follows: DAGVTQSPTHLIKTRGQQVTLRCSPISGHKSVSWYQQVLGQGPQFIFQYYEKEERGRGNFPDRFSARQFPNYSSELNVNALLLGDSALYLCASSLEGPRSYGYTFGSGTRLTVV.

In its sample, this clonotype was seen many times. The J gene is TRBJ1-1, the V gene TRBV20-1, with a tentative D call TRBD1 (5 bases). The CDR3 extends over 12 amino acids. Trimming pared 2 bases from V and 1 base from J, leaving 5 bases between. Germline lookup yields CDR1 DFQATT and CDR2 SNEGSKA (reference sequence). CDR3 DNA sequence: TGCAGTGCTAGACAGGGGAACACTGAAGCTTTCTTT. Amino acids: CSARQGNTEAFF.

This clonotype was seen once. A read error may explain this, as a much larger clone is one base away. V and J are TRBV6-5 and TRBJ1-1; possible D gene TRBD1, 5 bases. The CDR3 loop spans 15 amino acids. Looked up from germline, CDR1 is MNHEY and CDR2 is SVGAGI. The CDR3 nucleotides read TGTGCCAGCAGTTACCGGGGGGTGGGGAACACTGAAGCTTGCTTT. Translation: CASSYRGVGNTEACF.

This clonotype has at least ten counts. This rearrangement joins TRBV6-1 to TRBJ2-1; 8 nucleotides line up with TRBD2. The CDR3 is 16 amino acids. Germline-derived CDR1 and CDR2 are MNHNS and SASEGT. With V trimmed by 7 bases and J by 0 bases, 8 bases remained unmatched. CDR3: CASILMSGGSYNEQFF. The DNA of the CDR3 is TGTGCCAGCATCCTGATGAGCGGGGGCTCCTACAATGAGCAGTTCTTC.